This T cell receptor beta chain was identified during a study of blood T cell repertoires in COVID-19. Sequencing used immunoSEQ multiplex PCR; TCRdb keeps in-frame clones, though not all of them. Of about 140,000 clones listed, almost 85% are singletons. The sequencing input was peripheral blood. This sequence originates from a man aged 50-59 years with acute or convalescent COVID-19.

The CDR3 nucleotides read TGTGCCAGCAGCCCCTCAGGGGGCCATCAGCCCCAGCATTTT. Translation: CASSPSGGHQPQHF. V and J are TRBV6-1 and TRBJ1-5, with 8 bases fitting TRBD1. V dropped 6 bases and J dropped 5; count of bases not matched to a gene: 6. Germline assignment: CDR1 MNHNS and CDR2 SASEGT. The CDR3 has 14 residues.